Listed below are T cell receptor beta chains from one sample, sequenced in a study of PD-1 blockade in classical Hodgkin lymphoma. Method: immunoSEQ multiplex PCR; TCRdb's copy keeps in-frame clones and lacks some. This table holds about 20,000 clones, over 80% found once. Sequenced here: peripheral blood mononuclear cells (PBMCs), sampled at baseline. The origin of the receptors is a human donor with classical Hodgkin lymphoma. CDR3s include the opening cysteine and the closing phenylalanine or tryptophan. D genes are given only for firm matches. Size values are once, few and many counts, or a class for expanded clones, and some rows have none.

TRBJ2-3	.	.	TRBV6-5	TGTGCCAGCAGTCACCTGAAAGATACGCAGTATTTT	CASSHLKDTQYF
TRBJ2-7	TRBD2	few	TRBV29-1	TGCAGCGTTAATAGCGGGGACTCTGTGGTGGAGCAGTACTTC	CSVNSGDSVVEQYF
TRBJ1-1	.	.	TRBV28	TGTGCCAGCAGTTCTTATAAGGGGGGAACCACTGAAGCTTTCTTT	CASSSYKGGTTEAFF
TRBJ2-1	TRBD1	large	TRBV19	TGTGCCAGTAGTCTCCAGGGGGCCGCCTACAATGAGCAGTTCTTC	CASSLQGAAYNEQFF
TRBJ1-3	.	.	TRBV21-1	TGTGCCAGCAGCAAAGCCGGAAGAGACCTCTCTGGAAACACCATATATTTT	CASSKAGRDLSGNTIYF
TRBJ2-5	TRBD2	.	TRBV2	TGTGCCAGCAGTGGTGGACTAGGTTCTACCTGGGAGACCCAGTACTTC	CASSGGLGSTWETQYF
TRBJ1-2	TRBD1	.	TRBV30	TGTGCCTGGAGTGGGACAGGGGGAGGTGGCTACACCTTC	CAWSGTGGGGYTF
TRBJ2-3	.	.	TRBV21-1	TGTGCCAGCGGCCGGACTAGCATGGATACGCAGTATTTT	CASGRTSMDTQYF
TRBJ2-2	.	.	TRBV5-1	TGCGCCAGCAGCTCACTCCTTATTTCGGCGAACACCGGGGAGCTGTTTTTT	CASSSLLISANTGELFF
TRBJ2-1	.	.	TRBV18	TGTGCCAGCTCACCGGGACCCCCTGGTGAGCAGTTCTTC	CASSPGPPGEQFF
TRBJ2-2	.	.	TRBV15	TGTGCCACCAGCAGAGATAGTCAGTGGCAGGGTGGGAACACCGGGGAGCTGTTTTTT	CATSRDSQWQGGNTGELFF
TRBJ1-4	.	.	TRBV6-1	TGTGCCAGCAGTCAGTATGAAAAACTGTTTTTT	CASSQYEKLFF
TRBJ2-2	TRBD2	.	TRBV5-8	TGTGCCAGCAGTCCCGGGAGGAAGGGGGAGCTGTTTTTT	CASSPGRKGELFF
TRBJ1-1	.	.	TRBV30	TGTGCCTGGCTCCCCATGAACACTGAAGCTTTCTTT	CAWLPMNTEAFF
TRBJ1-6	TRBD1	.	TRBV6-6	TGTGCCAGCAGATTCGACAGGGGTAGGTCACCCCTCCACTTT	CASRFDRGRSPLHF
TRBJ2-7	TRBD1	.	TRBV5-5	TGTGCCAGCAGCTTGACAGGGGGCGCTTCGAACGAGCAGTACTTC	CASSLTGGASNEQYF
TRBJ2-3	.	.	TRBV14	TGTGCCAGCAGCGCCACTAGGGCGGTAGATACGCAGTATTTT	CASSATRAVDTQYF
TRBJ2-1	TRBD2	.	TRBV9	TGTGCCAGCAGCGTAGGATCCAGCGGGGGTGTGAATGAGCAGTTCTTC	CASSVGSSGGVNEQFF
TRBJ2-5	.	.	TRBV2	TGTGCCAGCAGTGATAGTACTTTTGGGGAGACCCAGTACTTC	CASSDSTFGETQYF
TRBJ2-2	.	once	TRBV4-2	TGTGCCAGCAGCCGCGAGGGGGGCCCCGGGGAGCTGTTTTTT	CASSREGGPGELFF
TRBJ2-7	.	few	TRBV7-9	TGTGCCAGCAGCCTTTCCTCTGTCCAGCGGACTCGGCAGTACTTC	CASSLSSVQRTRQYF
TRBJ2-7	.	once	TRBV18	TGTGCCACCGGAGAGGTGGGAGAGCAGTACTTC	CATGEVGEQYF
TRBJ1-1	TRBD1	.	TRBV7-8	TGTGCCAGCAGCCCTCAGTGGACAGGGGGAGTGGGGACTGAAGCTTTCTTT	CASSPQWTGGVGTEAFF
TRBJ2-7	TRBD1	.	TRBV6-1	TGTGCCAGCTCCTTATGGGACAGCTACGAGCAGTACTTC	CASSLWDSYEQYF
TRBJ2-2	.	.	TRBV4-1	TGCGCCAGCAGTGCTTCCGACGGGGAGCTGTTTTTT	CASSASDGELFF
TRBJ2-2	.	.	TRBV11-3	TGTGCCAGCAGCAGACTTACGGAATCGAACACCGGGGAGCTGTTTTTT	CASSRLTESNTGELFF
TRBJ1-1	.	large	TRBV19	TGTGCCAGTACCCCGTCAGCCACGGTTAGCACTGAAGCTTTCTTT	CASTPSATVSTEAFF
TRBJ2-2	TRBD2	.	TRBV10-3	TGTGCCATCAGTGGGCCCCCAGGGACTAGCGGGGGAAGAGGGACCGGGGAGCTGTTTTTT	CAISGPPGTSGGRGTGELFF
TRBJ2-1	TRBD2	.	TRBV6-5	TGTGCCAGCAGCGCGGGGCGGGGGGGCCACAATGAGCAGTTCTTC	CASSAGRGGHNEQFF
TRBJ2-1	.	.	TRBV10-3	TGTGCCATCAGTGACTCAGGCAGGGCCTATGAGCAGTTCTTC	CAISDSGRAYEQFF
TRBJ2-7	.	.	TRBV7-8	TGTGCCAGCAGCTCTGACCCCTCCATTTGGACAGCACAGTTCTACGAGCAGTACTTC	CASSSDPSIWTAQFYEQYF
TRBJ2-7	TRBD1	.	TRBV27	TGTGCCAGCAGTTTCACATCACAGGGGACCAACGAGCAGTACTTC	CASSFTSQGTNEQYF
TRBJ1-1	.	.	TRBV4-1	TGCGCCAGCAGCCAAGATTTGGGTAACACTGAAGCTTTCTTT	CASSQDLGNTEAFF
TRBJ2-3	TRBD2	.	TRBV25-1	TGTGCCAGCACGGGAGGGGGAACAGATACGCAGTATTTT	CASTGGGTDTQYF
TRBJ2-3	.	.	TRBV10-3	TGTGCCATCAGTGGTGTCTTGGGGGTGGGGGCCACAGATACGCAGTATTTT	CAISGVLGVGATDTQYF
TRBJ2-7	.	once	TRBV10-1	TGCGCCAGCAGTGAGGTGGATGGGGAGCAGTACTTC	CASSEVDGEQYF
TRBJ2-4	.	.	TRBV30	TGTGCCTGGGATCTCAAAAACATTCAGTACTTC	CAWDLKNIQYF
TRBJ2-7	.	once	TRBV7-8	TGTGCCAGCAGCTTAGCCCCGGTCTACGAGCAGTACTTC	CASSLAPVYEQYF
TRBJ2-3	TRBD2	.	TRBV5-1	TGCGCCAGCAGCCCGACTAGCGGCCGAAGCACAGATACGCAGTATTTT	CASSPTSGRSTDTQYF
TRBJ2-7	.	medium-sized	TRBV28	TGTGCCAGCAGTTTGGGACTCGAGCAGTACTTC	CASSLGLEQYF
TRBJ2-7	.	.	TRBV7-9	TGTGCCAGCAGCATGGAGGTGGGGGAGCAGTACTTC	CASSMEVGEQYF
TRBJ1-4	.	.	TRBV27	TGTGCCAGCAGTTATTGGGGGGCAGCTAATGAAAAACTGTTTTTT	CASSYWGAANEKLFF
TRBJ2-1	TRBD2	.	TRBV28	TGTGCCAGCAGTTGGGCTAGCGGGACCGGGGATGAGCAGTTCTTC	CASSWASGTGDEQFF
TRBJ2-7	.	.	TRBV19	TGTGCCAGTAGTCCTGGTTCCTCTTACGAGCAGTACTTC	CASSPGSSYEQYF
TRBJ1-6	TRBD1	.	TRBV2	TGTGCCAGCAGCTACGGACAGGGGAATTCACCCCTCCACTTT	CASSYGQGNSPLHF
TRBJ2-6	.	.	TRBV10-3	TGTGCCATCAGCGTTGGGACTGGGGCCAACGTCCTGACTTTC	CAISVGTGANVLTF
TRBJ2-7	TRBD2	few	TRBV7-2	TGTGCCAGCAGTCAACGGACTAGCGCGGGATACGAGCAGTACTTC	CASSQRTSAGYEQYF
TRBJ2-7	.	once	TRBV7-8	TGTGCCAGCAGCTTAGCTGGCCTAGAGGGGTACGAGCAGTACTTC	CASSLAGLEGYEQYF
TRBJ1-5	.	.	TRBV19	TGTGCCAGTAGTATCCCCCCCGGTTTTAGGAATGGGCAGCCCCAGCATTTT	CASSIPPGFRNGQPQHF
TRBJ2-2	TRBD1	once	TRBV28	TGTGCCAGCGCCACAGGGGGCGCGAACACCGGGGAGCTGTTTTTT	CASATGGANTGELFF
TRBJ1-2	.	.	TRBV7-2	TGTGCCAGCAGCTTATCCGGGACCGAGTCCATCTCCTATGGCTACACCTTC	CASSLSGTESISYGYTF
TRBJ1-2	.	.	TRBV2	TGTGCCAGCAAGGGCACGGGTGTGGATGGCTACACCTTC	CASKGTGVDGYTF
TRBJ2-7	.	.	TRBV28	TGTGCCAGCAATGATGGGTGGGGGGCCTCCTACGAGCAGTACTTC	CASNDGWGASYEQYF
TRBJ2-3	TRBD2	.	TRBV28	TGTGCCAGCAGTCACACTTTTTTACGCGGGAGTACAGATACGCAGTATTTT	CASSHTFLRGSTDTQYF
TRBJ1-5	TRBD1	.	TRBV2	TGTGCCAGCACTATGACAGGGTCGGGTCAGCCCCAGCATTTT	CASTMTGSGQPQHF
TRBJ1-2	TRBD1	.	TRBV9	TGTGCCAGCAGCGTCGACTCTGGGACAGCCTTTAACTATGGCTACACCTTC	CASSVDSGTAFNYGYTF
TRBJ2-7	.	.	TRBV9	TGTGCCAGCGGAGTGCACCCGGACTCATCCTACGAGCAGTACTTC	CASGVHPDSSYEQYF